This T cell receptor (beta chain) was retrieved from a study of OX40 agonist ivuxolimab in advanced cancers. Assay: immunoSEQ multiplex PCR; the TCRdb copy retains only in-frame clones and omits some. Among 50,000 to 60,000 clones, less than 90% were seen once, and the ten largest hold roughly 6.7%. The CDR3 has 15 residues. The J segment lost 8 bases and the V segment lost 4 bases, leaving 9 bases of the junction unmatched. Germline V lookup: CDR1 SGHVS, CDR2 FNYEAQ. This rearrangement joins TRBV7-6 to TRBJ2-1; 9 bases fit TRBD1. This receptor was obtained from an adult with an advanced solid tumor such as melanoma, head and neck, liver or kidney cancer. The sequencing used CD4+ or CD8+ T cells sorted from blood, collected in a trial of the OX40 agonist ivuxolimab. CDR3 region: CASSSSGQGLDEQFF. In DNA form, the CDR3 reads TGTGCCAGCAGCTCCTCGGGACAGGGTTTGGATGAGCAGTTCTTC.